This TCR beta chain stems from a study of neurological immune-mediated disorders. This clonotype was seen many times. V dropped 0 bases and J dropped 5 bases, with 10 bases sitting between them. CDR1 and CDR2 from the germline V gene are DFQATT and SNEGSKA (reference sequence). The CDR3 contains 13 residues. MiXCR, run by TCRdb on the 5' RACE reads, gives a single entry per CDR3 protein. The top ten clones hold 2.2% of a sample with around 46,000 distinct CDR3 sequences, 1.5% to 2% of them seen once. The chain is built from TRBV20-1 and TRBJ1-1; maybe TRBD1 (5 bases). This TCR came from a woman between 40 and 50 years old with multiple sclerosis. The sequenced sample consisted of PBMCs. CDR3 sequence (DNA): TGCAGTGCTAGAGACCCCCAGGGAACTGAAGCTTTCTTT. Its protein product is CSARDPQGTEAFF.